Sequencing of this TCR beta chain was carried out in a study of shared clonotypes between healthy human individuals. Study conclusions and caveats: Blood alone was sampled, and tissue repertoires likely differ.

Note on this clone: The antigen is unknown.

The naive CD8 subset, CD45RO-negative cells positively selected for CCR7, excluded terminally differentiated effector memory CD45RA+ cells. The length of the CDR3 is 17 residues. V was pared by 5 bases and J by 3 bases, with 13 bases of the junction left unmatched. Looked up from germline, CDR1 is ENHRY and CDR2 is SYGVKD. Measured with immunoSEQ multiplex PCR; TCRdb has only the in-frame clones, and not every one. The sample lists approximately 2,200,000 clones; about 93% were seen once. This TCR was recovered from a man aged 18 to 30 in good health. Some clones in this sample may be carry-over from other donors' samples. Sequencing was done on a sample of naive CD8+ T cells from PBMCs. The J gene is TRBJ2-7, the V gene TRBV10-3; 10 bases fit TRBD2. CDR3 region: CAISRLGLATEDYEQYF. CDR3 in DNA: TGTGCCATCAGTCGTCTGGGACTAGCGACCGAAGACTACGAGCAGTACTTC.